The source of this T cell receptor (beta chain) is a study of blood T cell repertoires in COVID-19. At the level of the study: PBMCs, B-cell-depleted T cells, or T cells were the source of the cDNA or gDNA that made up the material.

The CDR3 runs 12 residues. Trimming stripped 5 bases from V and 5 bases from J, with 7 bases between. CDR1 is SGHTA and CDR2 is FQGNSA in the germline V gene. Data came from immunoSEQ multiplex PCR; TCRdb stores just in-frame clones and leaves some out. The sample includes some 130,000 clones, approximately 88% of them seen just once. V gene TRBV7-2 combines with J gene TRBJ1-3; unclear D gene. The sequence was obtained from a man between 65 and 80 years old with active COVID-19. Material: peripheral blood. Here the CDR3 DNA reads TGTGCCAGCAGCCCGGGGAGAAACACCATATATTTT. Its translation is CASSPGRNTIYF.